The present entry profiles one TCR beta chain with its context. Naive CD8 populations comprised CD45RO-negative cells positively selected for CCR7, excluding terminally differentiated effector memory CD45RA+ cells. Between the trimmed V and J ends, which lost 6 bases and 0 bases, there was a span of 12 bases. This CDR3 has 15 amino acids. Germline CDR1 reads MNHEY; CDR2 reads SVGAGI. The repertoire was sequenced with immunoSEQ multiplex PCR; TCRdb's copy has only in-frame clones and lacks some. The repertoire holds roughly 2.1 million clones, with more than 85% as singletons. The data originate from a study of shared clonotypes between healthy human individuals.

The TCR sequence derives from a man aged 18 to 30 in good health. Some clones in this sample may be carry-over from other donors' samples. The chain links TRBV6-5 to TRBJ2-1; tentatively, D is TRBD2 (6 bases). Sequencing used naive CD8+ T cells from PBMCs. The CDR3 region has the DNA TGTGCCAGCAGCCGGGACTTGAGCTCCTACAATGAGCAGTTCTTC. Its translation is CASSRDLSSYNEQFF.